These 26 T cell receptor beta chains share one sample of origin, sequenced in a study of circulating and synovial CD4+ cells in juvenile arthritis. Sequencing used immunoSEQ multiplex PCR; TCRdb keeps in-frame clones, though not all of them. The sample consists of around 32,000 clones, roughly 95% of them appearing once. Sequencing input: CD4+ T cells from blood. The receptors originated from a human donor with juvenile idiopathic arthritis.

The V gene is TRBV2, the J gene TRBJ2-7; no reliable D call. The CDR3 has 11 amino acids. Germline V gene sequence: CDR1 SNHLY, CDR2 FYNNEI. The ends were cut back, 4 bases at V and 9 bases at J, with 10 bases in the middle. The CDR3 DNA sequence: TGTGCCAGCAGTGCCCTAGTCGGGCAGTACTTC. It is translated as CASSALVGQYF.

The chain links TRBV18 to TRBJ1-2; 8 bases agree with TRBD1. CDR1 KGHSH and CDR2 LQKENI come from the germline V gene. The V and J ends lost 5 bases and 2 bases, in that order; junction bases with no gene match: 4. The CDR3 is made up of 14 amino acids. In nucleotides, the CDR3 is TGTGCCAGCTCATCAAACAGGGGGAACTATGGCTACACCTTC. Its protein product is CASSSNRGNYGYTF.

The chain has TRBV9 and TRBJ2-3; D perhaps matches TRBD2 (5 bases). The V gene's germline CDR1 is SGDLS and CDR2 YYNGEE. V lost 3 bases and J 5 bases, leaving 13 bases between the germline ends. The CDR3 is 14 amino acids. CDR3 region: CASSGEGERDTQYF. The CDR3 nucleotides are TGTGCCAGCAGCGGCGAGGGAGAGCGAGATACGCAGTATTTT. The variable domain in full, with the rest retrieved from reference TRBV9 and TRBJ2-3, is DSGVTQTPKHLITATGQRVTLRCSPRSGDLSVYWYQQSLDQGLQFLIQYYNGEERAKGNILERFSAQQFPDLHSELNLSSLELGDSALYFCASSGEGERDTQYFGPGTRLTVL.

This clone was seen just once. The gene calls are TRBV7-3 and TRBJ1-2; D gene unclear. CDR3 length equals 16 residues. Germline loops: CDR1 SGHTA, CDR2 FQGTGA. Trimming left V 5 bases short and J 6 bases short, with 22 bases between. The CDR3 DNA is TGTGCCAGCAGCCCAAATGGGAGGACGACCGATGATGGCTACACCTTC. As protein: CASSPNGRTTDDGYTF.

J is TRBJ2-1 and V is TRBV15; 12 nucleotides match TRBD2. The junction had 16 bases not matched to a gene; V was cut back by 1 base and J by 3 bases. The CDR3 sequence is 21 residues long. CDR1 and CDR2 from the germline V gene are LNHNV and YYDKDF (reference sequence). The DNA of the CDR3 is TGTGCCACCAGCAGAGGGGCGGCTAGCGGGAGGGTTGAGCGAGTCTACAATGAGCAGTTCTTC. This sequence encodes CATSRGAASGRVERVYNEQFF.

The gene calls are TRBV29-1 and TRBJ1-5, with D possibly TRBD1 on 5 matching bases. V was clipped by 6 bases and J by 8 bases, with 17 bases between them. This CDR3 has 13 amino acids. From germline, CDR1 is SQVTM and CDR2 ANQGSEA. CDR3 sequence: CSVKGSLGEPQHF. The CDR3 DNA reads TGCAGCGTGAAGGGGTCTTTAGGGGAGCCCCAGCATTTT.

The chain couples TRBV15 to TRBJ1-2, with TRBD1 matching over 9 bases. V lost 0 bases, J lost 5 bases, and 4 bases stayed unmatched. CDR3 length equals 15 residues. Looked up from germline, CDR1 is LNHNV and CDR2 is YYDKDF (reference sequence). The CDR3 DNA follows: TGTGCCACCAGCAGAGATGCTGGACAGGGGTATGGCTACACCTTC. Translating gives CATSRDAGQGYGYTF.

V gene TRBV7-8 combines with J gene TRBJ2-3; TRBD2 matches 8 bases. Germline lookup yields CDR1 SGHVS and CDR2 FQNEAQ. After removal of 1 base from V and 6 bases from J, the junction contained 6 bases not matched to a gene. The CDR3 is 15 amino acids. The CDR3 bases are TGTGCCAGCAGCTTAGGACCGCGGGGGGACGATACGCAGTATTTT. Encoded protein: CASSLGPRGDDTQYF.

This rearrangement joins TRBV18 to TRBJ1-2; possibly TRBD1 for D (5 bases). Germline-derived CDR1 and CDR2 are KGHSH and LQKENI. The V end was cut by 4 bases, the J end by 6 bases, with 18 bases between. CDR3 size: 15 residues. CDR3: CASSLEAGPVNGYTF. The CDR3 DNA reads TGTGCCAGCTCACTAGAAGCAGGGCCCGTCAATGGCTACACCTTC.

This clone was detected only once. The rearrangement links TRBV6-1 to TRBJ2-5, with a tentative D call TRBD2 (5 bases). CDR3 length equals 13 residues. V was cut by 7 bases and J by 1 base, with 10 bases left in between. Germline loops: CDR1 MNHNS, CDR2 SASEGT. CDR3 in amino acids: CASKSGLQETQYF. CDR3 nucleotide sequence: TGTGCCAGCAAGTCTGGACTCCAAGAGACCCAGTACTTC.

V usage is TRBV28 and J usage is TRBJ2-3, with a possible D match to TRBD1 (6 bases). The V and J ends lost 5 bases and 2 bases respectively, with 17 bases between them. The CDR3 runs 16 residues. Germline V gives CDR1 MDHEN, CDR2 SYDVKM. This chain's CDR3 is CASSLTGQGFTDTQYF. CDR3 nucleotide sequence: TGTGCCAGCAGTCTCACCGGGCAGGGGTTCACAGATACGCAGTATTTT.

Here the CDR3 reads CASTEGHMNTEAFF. Here the CDR3 DNA reads TGTGCCAGCACCGAGGGACACATGAACACTGAAGCTTTCTTT. The J gene is TRBJ1-1, the V gene TRBV6-6, with D possibly being TRBD1 (6 bases). Germline-derived CDR1 and CDR2 are MNHNY and SVGAGI (reference sequence). V was trimmed by 7 bases and J by 0 bases, leaving 12 bases between them. There are 14 residues in the CDR3.

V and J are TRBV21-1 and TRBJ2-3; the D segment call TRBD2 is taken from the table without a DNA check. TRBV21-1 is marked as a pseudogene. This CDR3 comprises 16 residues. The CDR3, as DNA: TGTGCCAAAAGCAAGGGGGCGGGGGGCACCACAGATACGCAGTATTTT. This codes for CAKSKGAGGTTDTQYF.

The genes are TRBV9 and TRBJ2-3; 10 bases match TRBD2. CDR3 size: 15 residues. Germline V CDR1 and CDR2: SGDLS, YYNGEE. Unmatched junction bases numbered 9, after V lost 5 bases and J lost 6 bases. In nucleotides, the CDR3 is TGTGCCAGCAGTTATAGCGGGAGGTTGGGTGATACGCAGTATTTT. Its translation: CASSYSGRLGDTQYF.

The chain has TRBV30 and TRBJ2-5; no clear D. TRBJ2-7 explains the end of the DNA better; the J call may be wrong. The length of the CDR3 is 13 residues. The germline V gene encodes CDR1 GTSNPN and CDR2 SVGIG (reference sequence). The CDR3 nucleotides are TGTGCCTGGAGCGTCCACCTTATCTACGAGCAGTACTTC. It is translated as CAWSVHLIYEQYF.

The CDR3 nucleotides are TGTGCCAGCAGCCAATCCGGGGTTATGGACGAGCAGTACTTC. Translating it yields CASSQSGVMDEQYF. This chain connects TRBV4-2 to TRBJ2-7; TRBD2 is a possible D gene (5 bases). Trimming took 2 bases from V and 5 from J, leaving 13 bases between them. The CDR3 sequence is 14 residues long. The germline CDR1 and CDR2 sequences are LGHNA and YNFKEQ.

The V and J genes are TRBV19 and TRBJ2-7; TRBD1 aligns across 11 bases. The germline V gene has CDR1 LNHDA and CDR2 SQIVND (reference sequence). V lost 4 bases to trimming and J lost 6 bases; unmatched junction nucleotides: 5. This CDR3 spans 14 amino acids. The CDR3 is CASSRDRGYGEQYF. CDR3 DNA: TGTGCCAGTAGTAGGGACAGGGGGTATGGCGAGCAGTACTTC.

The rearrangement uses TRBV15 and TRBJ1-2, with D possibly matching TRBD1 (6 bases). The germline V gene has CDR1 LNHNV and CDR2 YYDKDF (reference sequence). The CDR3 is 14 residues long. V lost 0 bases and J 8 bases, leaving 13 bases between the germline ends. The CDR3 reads CATSRDQGLGGYTF. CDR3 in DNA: TGTGCCACCAGCAGAGATCAGGGGTTGGGCGGCTACACCTTC.

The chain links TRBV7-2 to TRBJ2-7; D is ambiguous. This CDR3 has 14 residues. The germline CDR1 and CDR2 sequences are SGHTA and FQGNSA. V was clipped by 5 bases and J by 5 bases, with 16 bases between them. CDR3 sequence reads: CASSPWASRNEQYF. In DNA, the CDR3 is TGTGCCAGCAGCCCATGGGCCTCGCGCAACGAGCAGTACTTC.

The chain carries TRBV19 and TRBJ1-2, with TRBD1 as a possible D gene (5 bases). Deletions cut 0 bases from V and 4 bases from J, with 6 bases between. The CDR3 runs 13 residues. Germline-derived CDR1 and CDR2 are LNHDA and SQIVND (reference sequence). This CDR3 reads CASSIDRAYGYTF. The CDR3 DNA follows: TGTGCCAGTAGTATAGACAGGGCCTATGGCTACACCTTC.

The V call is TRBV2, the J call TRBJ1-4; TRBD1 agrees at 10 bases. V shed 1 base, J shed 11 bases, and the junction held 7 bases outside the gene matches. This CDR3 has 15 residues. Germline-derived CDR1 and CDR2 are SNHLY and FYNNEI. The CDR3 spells CASSEDRTGGGKLFF. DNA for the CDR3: TGTGCCAGCAGTGAAGATAGGACAGGGGGTGGCAAACTGTTTTTT.

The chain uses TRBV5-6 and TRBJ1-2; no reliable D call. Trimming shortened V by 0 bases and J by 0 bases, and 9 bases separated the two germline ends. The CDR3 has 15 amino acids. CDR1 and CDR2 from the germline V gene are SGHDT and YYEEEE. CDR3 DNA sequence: TGTGCCAGCAGCTTGGTTCCTGAGCCTAACTATGGCTACACCTTC. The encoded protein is CASSLVPEPNYGYTF.

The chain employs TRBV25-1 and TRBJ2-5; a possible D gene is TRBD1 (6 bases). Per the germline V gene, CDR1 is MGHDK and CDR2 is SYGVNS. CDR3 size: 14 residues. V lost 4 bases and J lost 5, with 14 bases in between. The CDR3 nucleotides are TGTGCCAGCAGTGTCTCGTGGGGGCGGGAGACCCAGTACTTC. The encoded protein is CASSVSWGRETQYF.

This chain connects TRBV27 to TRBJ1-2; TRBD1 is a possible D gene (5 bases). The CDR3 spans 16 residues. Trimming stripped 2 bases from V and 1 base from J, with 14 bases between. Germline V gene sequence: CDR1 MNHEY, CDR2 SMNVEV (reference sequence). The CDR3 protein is CASSLRGGEFNYGYTF. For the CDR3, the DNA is TGTGCCAGCAGTTTACGTGGGGGGGAGTTTAACTATGGCTACACCTTC.

The chain's CDR3 is CASSRSGMETQYF. CDR3 DNA: TGTGCCAGCAGCCGTAGCGGGATGGAGACCCAGTACTTC. J is TRBJ2-5 and V is TRBV7-2, with 8 positions matching TRBD2. Germline V gives CDR1 SGHTA, CDR2 FQGNSA. V was pared by 5 bases and J by 5 bases, with 4 bases of the junction left unmatched. CDR3 size: 13 residues.

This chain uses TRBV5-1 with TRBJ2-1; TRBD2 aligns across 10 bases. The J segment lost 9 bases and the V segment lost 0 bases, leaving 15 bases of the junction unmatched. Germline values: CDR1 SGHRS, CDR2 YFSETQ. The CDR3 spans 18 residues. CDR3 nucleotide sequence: TGCGCCAGCAGCTTGGGTATCACTAGCGGGGTAGGGATGGGTGAGCAGTTCTTC. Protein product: CASSLGITSGVGMGEQFF.